This paragraph covers one T cell receptor (beta chain) sequence. The antigen is not known. The germline CDR1 and CDR2 sequences are SGHAT and FQNNGV. The CDR3 contains 14 residues. V lost 4 bases and J lost 6; bases outside the gene matches: 8. These data come from a study of graft-versus-host responses after intestinal transplantation. The wider study: Among the recipients, transplants were multivisceral, liver-intestinal, or isolated intestinal.

Sequencing was performed with immunoSEQ multiplex PCR; in TCRdb, only in-frame clones are kept and a portion is missing. Among 8,000 to 8,500 clones listed, about 93% were seen once. Study outcomes and limitations: The authors found GvH clones in recipient marrow, some appearing first in ileum or blood. Patients who carried graft-donor T cell macrochimerism also had high graft-versus-host to host-versus-graft clonal ratios in their allografts. Early declines in HvG clones that occurred post-transplant were associated with peak circulating GvH clone levels.

This TCR came from a human patient who received an intestinal transplant, so some T cells may come from the graft donor. The source was PBMCs, collected 11 days after intestinal transplantation. The rearrangement uses TRBV11-2 and TRBJ2-7, with 8 bases fitting TRBD1. The CDR3 protein is CASSSDRVYGEQYF. The CDR3 coding sequence is TGTGCCAGCAGCTCGGACAGGGTATACGGCGAGCAGTACTTC.